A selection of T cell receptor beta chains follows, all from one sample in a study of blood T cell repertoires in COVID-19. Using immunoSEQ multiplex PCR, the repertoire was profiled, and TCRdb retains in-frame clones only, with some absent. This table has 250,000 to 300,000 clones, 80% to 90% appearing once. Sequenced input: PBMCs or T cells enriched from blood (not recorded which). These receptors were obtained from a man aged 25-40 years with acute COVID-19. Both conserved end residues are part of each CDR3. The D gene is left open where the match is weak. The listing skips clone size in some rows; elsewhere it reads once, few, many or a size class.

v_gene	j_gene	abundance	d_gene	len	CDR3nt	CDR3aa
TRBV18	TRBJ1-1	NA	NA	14	TGTGCCAGCTCACCATCGCGGGGGGGGACTGAAGCTTTCTTT	CASSPSRGGTEAFF
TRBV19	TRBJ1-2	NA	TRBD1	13	TGTGCCAGTAGCCCGGGACAGGGGGATGGCTACACCTTC	CASSPGQGDGYTF
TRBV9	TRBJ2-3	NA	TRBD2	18	TGTGCCAGCAGCGTCGCTAGCGGGGGCTCCCAAGGTACAGATACGCAGTATTTT	CASSVASGGSQGTDTQYF
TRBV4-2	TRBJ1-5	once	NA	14	TGTGCCAGCAGCCAAGATAGTGGTCCCCAGCCCCAGCATTTT	CASSQDSGPQPQHF
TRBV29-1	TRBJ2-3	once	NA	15	TGCAGCGTTGAAGATCCGCCCCGGGGGTTAGATACGCAGTATTTT	CSVEDPPRGLDTQYF
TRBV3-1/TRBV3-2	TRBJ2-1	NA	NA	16	TGTGCCAGCAGCCAAGAGGTAAGGGGAATATACAATGAGCAGTTCTTC	CASSQEVRGIYNEQFF
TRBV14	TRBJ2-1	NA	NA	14	TGTGCCAGCAGCCGGGGGGGCCCAGGGAATGAGCAGTTCTTC	CASSRGGPGNEQFF
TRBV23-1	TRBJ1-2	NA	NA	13	TGCGCCAGCAGTCATGCGATTCGGCGGGGCTACACCTTC	CASSHAIRRGYTF
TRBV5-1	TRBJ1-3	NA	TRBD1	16	TGCGCCAGCAGCCTCTTAGGTCAGGGGGGCGGAAACACCATATATTTT	CASSLLGQGGGNTIYF
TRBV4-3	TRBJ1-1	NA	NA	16	TGCGCCAGCAGCCAAGGATCCCAGGGTCGGAACACTGAAGCTTTCTTT	CASSQGSQGRNTEAFF
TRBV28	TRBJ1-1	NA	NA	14	TGTGCCAGCAGCCCACTCGGGGGGTACACTGAAGCTTTCTTT	CASSPLGGYTEAFF
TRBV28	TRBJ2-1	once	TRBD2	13	TGTGCCAGCATGCGCGGGGGGAACAATGAGCAGTTCTTC	CASMRGGNNEQFF
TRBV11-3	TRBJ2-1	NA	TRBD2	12	TGTGCCAGCAGCCGACTAGCGGAGAAGCAGTTCTTC	CASSRLAEKQFF
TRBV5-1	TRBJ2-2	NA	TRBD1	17	TGCGCCAGCAGCCCTGGACAGGGGGCAGAAGTCACCGGGGAGCTGTTTTTT	CASSPGQGAEVTGELFF
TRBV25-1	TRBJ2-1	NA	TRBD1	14	TGTGCCAGCAGTCCGATACAGGGGGCCGATGAGCAGTTCTTC	CASSPIQGADEQFF
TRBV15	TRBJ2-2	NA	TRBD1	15	TGTGCCACCAGCAGAGAAACAGGGGTTGCCGGGGAGCTGTTTTTT	CATSRETGVAGELFF
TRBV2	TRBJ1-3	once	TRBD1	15	TGTGCCAGCAGTGAATCATACAGGGGTGGAAACACCATATATTTT	CASSESYRGGNTIYF
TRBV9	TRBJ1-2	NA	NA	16	TGTGCCAGCAGCCGAACACATACGAGAGGCAACTATGGCTACACCTTC	CASSRTHTRGNYGYTF
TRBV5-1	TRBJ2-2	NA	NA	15	TGCGCCAGCAGCTTGGGAGGAGGGAACACCGGGGAGCTGTTTTTT	CASSLGGGNTGELFF
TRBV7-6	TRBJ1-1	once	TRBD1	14	TGTGCCAGCAGCTTAGGAGGGGGCACAACTGAAGCTTTCTTT	CASSLGGGTTEAFF
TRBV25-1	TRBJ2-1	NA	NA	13	TGTGCCAGCAGTGAGTTTAGCTGGGATGAGCAGTTCTTC	CASSEFSWDEQFF
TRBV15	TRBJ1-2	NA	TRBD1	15	TGTGCCACCAGCAGAGATAGGCAGGGGGGTCTTGGCTACACCTTC	CATSRDRQGGLGYTF
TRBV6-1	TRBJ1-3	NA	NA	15	TGTGCCAGCAGTGAATCCCAGGGTGGAGGAAACACCATATATTTT	CASSESQGGGNTIYF
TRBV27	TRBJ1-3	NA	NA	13	TGTGCCAGCAGTCCACGACAGGGAAACACCATATATTTT	CASSPRQGNTIYF
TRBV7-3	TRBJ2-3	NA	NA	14	TGTGCCAGCAGCCGTACAGGTGGCACAGATACGCAGTATTTT	CASSRTGGTDTQYF
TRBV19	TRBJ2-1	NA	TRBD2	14	TGTGCCAGTTTGGCTAGCGGAGCTAGGGGTGAGCAGTTCTTC	CASLASGARGEQFF
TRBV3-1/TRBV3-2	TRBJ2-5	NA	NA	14	TGTGCCAGCAGCCAAGGGAGGGGAAGGAAGACCCAGTACTTC	CASSQGRGRKTQYF
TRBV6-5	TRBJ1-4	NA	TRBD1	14	TGTGCCAGCAGGCAGACAGGGACTAATGAAAAACTGTTTTTT	CASRQTGTNEKLFF
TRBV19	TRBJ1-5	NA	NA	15	TGTGCCAGTGCGTCGACAGGATTTAGCAATCAGCCCCAGCATTTT	CASASTGFSNQPQHF
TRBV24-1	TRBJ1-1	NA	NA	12	TGTGCCACCAGCCAGGGTAACACTGAAGCTTTCTTT	CATSQGNTEAFF
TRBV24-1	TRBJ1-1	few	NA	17	TGTGCCACCAGTGATGCCCCCATTACAGGGACGAACACTGAAGCTTTCTTT	CATSDAPITGTNTEAFF
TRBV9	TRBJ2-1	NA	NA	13	TGTGCCAGCAGCGTAGATCTAGTAGGTGAGCAGTTCTTC	CASSVDLVGEQFF
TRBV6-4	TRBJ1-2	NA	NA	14	TGTGCCAGCAGGCAGACAGTTGGCGCCTATGGCTACACCTTC	CASRQTVGAYGYTF
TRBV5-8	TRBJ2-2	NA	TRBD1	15	TGTGCCAGCAGCTTACGGGACAGAGACACCGGGGAGCTGTTTTTT	CASSLRDRDTGELFF
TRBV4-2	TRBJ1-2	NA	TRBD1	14	TGTGCCAGCAGCCAAGATGGGACAGACTATGGCTACACCTTC	CASSQDGTDYGYTF